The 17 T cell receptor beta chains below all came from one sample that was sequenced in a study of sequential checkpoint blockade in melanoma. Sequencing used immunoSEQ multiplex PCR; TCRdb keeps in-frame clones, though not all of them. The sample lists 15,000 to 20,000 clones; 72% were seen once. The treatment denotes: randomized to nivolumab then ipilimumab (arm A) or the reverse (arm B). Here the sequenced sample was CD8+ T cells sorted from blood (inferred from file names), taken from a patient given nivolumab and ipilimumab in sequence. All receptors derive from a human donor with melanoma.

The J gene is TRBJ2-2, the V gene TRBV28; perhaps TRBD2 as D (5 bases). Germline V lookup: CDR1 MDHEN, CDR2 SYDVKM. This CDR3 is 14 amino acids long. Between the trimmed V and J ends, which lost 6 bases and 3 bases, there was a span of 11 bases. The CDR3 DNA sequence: TGTGCCAGCAGCGCCACTAGGGACACCGGGGAGCTGTTTTTT. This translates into CASSATRDTGELFF.

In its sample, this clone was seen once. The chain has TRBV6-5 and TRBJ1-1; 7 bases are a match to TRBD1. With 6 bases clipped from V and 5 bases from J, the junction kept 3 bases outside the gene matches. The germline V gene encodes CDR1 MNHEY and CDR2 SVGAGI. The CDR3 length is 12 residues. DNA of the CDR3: TGTGCCAGCAGCGCAGGGGGGACTGAAGCTTTCTTT. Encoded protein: CASSAGGTEAFF.

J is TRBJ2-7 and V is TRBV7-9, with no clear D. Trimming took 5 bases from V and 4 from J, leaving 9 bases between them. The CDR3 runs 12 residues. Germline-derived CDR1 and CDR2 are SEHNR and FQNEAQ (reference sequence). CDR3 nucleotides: TGTGCCAGCAGCCAACTCAGGTACGAGCAGTACTTC. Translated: CASSQLRYEQYF.

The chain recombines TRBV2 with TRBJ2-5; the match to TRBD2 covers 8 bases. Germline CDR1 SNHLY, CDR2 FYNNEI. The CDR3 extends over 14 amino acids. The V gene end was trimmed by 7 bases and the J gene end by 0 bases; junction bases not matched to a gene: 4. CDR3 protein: CASKIAGYQETQYF. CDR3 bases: TGTGCCAGCAAAATAGCGGGATACCAAGAGACCCAGTACTTC.

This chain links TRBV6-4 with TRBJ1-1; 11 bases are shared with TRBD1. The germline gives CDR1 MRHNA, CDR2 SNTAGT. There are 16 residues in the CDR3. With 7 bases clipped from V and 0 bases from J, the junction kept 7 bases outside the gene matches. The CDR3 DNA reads TGTGCCAGCATCTGGGACAGGGGGACCATGAACACTGAAGCTTTCTTT. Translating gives CASIWDRGTMNTEAFF.

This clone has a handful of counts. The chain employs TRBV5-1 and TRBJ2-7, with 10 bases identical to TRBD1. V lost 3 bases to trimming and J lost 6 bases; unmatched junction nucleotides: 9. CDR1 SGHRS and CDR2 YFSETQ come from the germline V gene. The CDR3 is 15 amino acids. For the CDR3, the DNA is TGCGCCAGCAGCTACCGACAGGGGGCGCCGGTCGAGCAGTACTTC. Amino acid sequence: CASSYRQGAPVEQYF.

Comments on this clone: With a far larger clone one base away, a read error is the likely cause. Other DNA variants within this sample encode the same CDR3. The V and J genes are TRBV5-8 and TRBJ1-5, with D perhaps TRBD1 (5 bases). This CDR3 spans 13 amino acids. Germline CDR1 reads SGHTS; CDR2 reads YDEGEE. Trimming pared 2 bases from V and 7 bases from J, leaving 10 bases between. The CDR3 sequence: CASSFGQGQPQHF. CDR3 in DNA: TGTGCCAGCAGCTTTGGTCAGGGCCAGCCCCAGCATTTT. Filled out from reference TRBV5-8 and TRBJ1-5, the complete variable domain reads EAGVTQSPTHLIKTRGQQATLRCSPISGHTSVYWYQQALGLGLQFLLWYDEGEERNRGNFPPRFSGRQFPNYSSELNVNALELEDSALYLCASSFGQGQPQHFGDGTRLSIL.

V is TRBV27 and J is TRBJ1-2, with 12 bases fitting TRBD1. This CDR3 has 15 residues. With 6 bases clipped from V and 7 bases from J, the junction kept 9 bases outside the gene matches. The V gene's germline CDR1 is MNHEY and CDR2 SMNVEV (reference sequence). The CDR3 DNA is TGTGCCAGCAGCCCCGGGACAGGGGGCGCGTTTGGCTACACCTTC. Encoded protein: CASSPGTGGAFGYTF.

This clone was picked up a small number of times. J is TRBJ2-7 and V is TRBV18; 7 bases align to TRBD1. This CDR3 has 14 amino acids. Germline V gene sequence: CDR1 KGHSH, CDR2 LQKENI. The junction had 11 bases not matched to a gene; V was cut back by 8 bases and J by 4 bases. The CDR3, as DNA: TGTGCCAGCAGCCCAGCCCCGGGACAGTACGAGCAGTACTTC. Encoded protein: CASSPAPGQYEQYF.

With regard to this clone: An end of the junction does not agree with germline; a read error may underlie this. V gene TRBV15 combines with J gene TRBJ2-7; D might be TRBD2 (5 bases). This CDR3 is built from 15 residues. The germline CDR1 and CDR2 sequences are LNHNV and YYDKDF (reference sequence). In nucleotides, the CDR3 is TGTGCCAGCAGCTTGAGGACTCCCCGCTCCTACGAGCAGTACTTC. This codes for CASSLRTPRSYEQYF.

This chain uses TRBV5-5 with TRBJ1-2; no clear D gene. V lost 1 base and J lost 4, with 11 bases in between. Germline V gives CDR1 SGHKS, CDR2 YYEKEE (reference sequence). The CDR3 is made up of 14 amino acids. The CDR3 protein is CASSLREYVYGYTF. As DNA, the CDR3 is TGTGCCAGCAGCTTGAGAGAGTACGTCTATGGCTACACCTTC.

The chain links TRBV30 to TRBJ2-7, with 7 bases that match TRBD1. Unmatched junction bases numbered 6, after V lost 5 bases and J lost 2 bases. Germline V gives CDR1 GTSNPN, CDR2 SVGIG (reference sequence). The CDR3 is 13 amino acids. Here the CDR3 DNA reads TGTGCCTGGCTGCGACAGGGTCCCTACGAGCAGTACTTC. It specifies CAWLRQGPYEQYF.

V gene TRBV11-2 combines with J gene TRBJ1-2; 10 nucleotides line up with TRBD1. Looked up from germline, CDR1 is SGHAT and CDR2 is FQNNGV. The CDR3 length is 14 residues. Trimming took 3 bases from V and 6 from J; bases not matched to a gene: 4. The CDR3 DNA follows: TGTGCCAGCAGCTTGGGACAGGGGAGGGATGGCTACACCTTC. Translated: CASSLGQGRDGYTF.

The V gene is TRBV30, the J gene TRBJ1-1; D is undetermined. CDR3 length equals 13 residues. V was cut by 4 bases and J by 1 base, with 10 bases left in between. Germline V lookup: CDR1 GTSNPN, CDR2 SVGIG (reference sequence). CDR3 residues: CAWKWQPNTEAFF. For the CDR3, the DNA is TGTGCCTGGAAATGGCAACCGAACACTGAAGCTTTCTTT.

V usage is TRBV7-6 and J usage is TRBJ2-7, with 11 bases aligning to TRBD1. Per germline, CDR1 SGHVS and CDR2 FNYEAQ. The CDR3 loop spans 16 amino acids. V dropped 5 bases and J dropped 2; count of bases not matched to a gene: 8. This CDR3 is CASSPGPGQGAYEQYF. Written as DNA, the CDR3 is TGTGCCAGCAGCCCTGGCCCGGGACAGGGGGCCTACGAGCAGTACTTC.

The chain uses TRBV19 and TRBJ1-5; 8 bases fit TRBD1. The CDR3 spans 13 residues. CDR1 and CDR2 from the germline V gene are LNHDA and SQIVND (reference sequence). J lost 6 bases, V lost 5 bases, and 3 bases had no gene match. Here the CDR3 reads CASSWTGTQPQHF. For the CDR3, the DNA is TGTGCCAGTAGTTGGACAGGGACTCAGCCCCAGCATTTT.

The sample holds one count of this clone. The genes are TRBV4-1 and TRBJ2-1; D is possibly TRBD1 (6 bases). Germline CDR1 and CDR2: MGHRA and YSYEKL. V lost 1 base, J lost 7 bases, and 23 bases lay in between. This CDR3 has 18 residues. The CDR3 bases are TGCGCCAGCAGCCAAGTTGCGACGGCAGGGGCGAATAGTAATGAGCAGTTCTTC. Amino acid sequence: CASSQVATAGANSNEQFF.